This T cell receptor beta chain originates from a study of blood T cell repertoires in COVID-19. Study summary: The United States, Italy and Spain provided the acute and convalescent COVID-19 samples.

Original analysis: Using reference gene primer amplification, nucleated cell counts were estimated. Clones were sequenced by immunoSEQ multiplex PCR, and TCRdb holds only the in-frame ones, with some missing. That table gives V, J and clone size, and the DNA gave D and trimming. The sample lists about 200,000 clones; roughly 90% were seen once. V shed 6 bases and J 6 bases; nucleotides not matched to a gene: 9. CDR3 length: 15 amino acids. Germline values: CDR1 MNHEY, CDR2 SVGAGI. The chain employs TRBV6-5 and TRBJ1-2; 11 bases are shared with TRBD1. The sample comprised peripheral blood. This clonotype was obtained from a man aged 30-40 years who had recovered from COVID-19. CDR3 nucleotides: TGTGCCAGCAGACTACCGGGACAGGGGGGCAATGGCTACACCTTC. Protein sequence: CASRLPGQGGNGYTF.